Below, 6 T cell receptor beta chains from the same sample are listed, as sequenced in a study of CD8+CD57+ T cells in acquired aplastic anemia. Genomic DNA, the template, was used for profiling of the TCR beta VDJ and CDR3. TCRdb redid the calling of the reads with MiXCR, one entry per CDR3 protein. The data show 150,000 to 200,000 distinct CDR3 sequences, 55% to 70% seen once. Input material: sorted CD4+, CD8+, or CD8+CD57+ T cells (not recorded which) from PBMCs. The receptors stem from a human donor in good health.

This rearrangement joins TRBV15 to TRBJ2-2; D gene uncertain. Germline loops: CDR1 LNHNV, CDR2 YYDKDF (reference sequence). Trimming took 0 bases from V and 7 from J, leaving 6 bases between them. The CDR3 length is 13 residues. In DNA, the CDR3 is TGTGCCACCAGCAGAGATCTCGGCGGGGAGCTGTTTTTT. Residues: CATSRDLGGELFF.

V and J are TRBV15 and TRBJ2-1; 14 nucleotides agree with TRBD2. There are 17 residues in the CDR3. V shed 3 bases and J 0 bases; nucleotides not matched to a gene: 1. The germline gives CDR1 LNHNV, CDR2 YYDKDF (reference sequence). CDR3 coding DNA: TGTGCCACCAGCAGGGGACTAGCGGGAGACTCCTACAATGAGCAGTTCTTC. Amino acid sequence: CATSRGLAGDSYNEQFF.

The chain uses TRBV7-2 and TRBJ2-7; D unresolved. Germline loops: CDR1 SGHTA, CDR2 FQGNSA. The CDR3 contains 14 residues. The ends were cut back, 5 bases at V and 1 base at J, with 12 bases in the middle. CDR3 sequence: CASSRAYTSYEQYF. The CDR3 DNA reads as TGTGCCAGCAGCCGGGCGTACACTTCCTACGAGCAGTACTTC.

At least ten counts were recorded for this clonotype. The chain is built from TRBV25-1 and TRBJ2-1; 8 positions agree with TRBD1. V trimming: 9 bases; J trimming: 2 bases; junction bases outside the gene matches: 6. Per the germline V gene, CDR1 is MGHDK and CDR2 is SYGVNS. The CDR3 is 14 residues long. This CDR3 is CASTRQGTYNEQFF. CDR3 bases: TGTGCCAGTACCCGACAGGGGACCTACAATGAGCAGTTCTTC.

V usage is TRBV29-1 and J usage is TRBJ2-7, with D possibly called TRBD1 or TRBD2 (6 bases each). Germline assignment: CDR1 SQVTM and CDR2 ANQGSEA. Trimming removed 4 bases from V and 0 bases from J, with 13 bases in between. The CDR3 length is 14 residues. The CDR3 protein is CSVGSRGGSYEQYF. CDR3 DNA sequence: TGCAGCGTTGGAAGCAGGGGAGGCTCCTACGAGCAGTACTTC.

Details on this clonotype: The CDR3 does not end in the conserved phenylalanine or tryptophan, so this is likely a read error. The rearrangement joins TRBV7-2 to TRBJ2-1, with a tentative D call TRBD1 (6 bases). The CDR3 contains 17 residues. Germline V lookup: CDR1 SGHTA, CDR2 FQGNSA. The V end lost 5 bases, the J end lost 0 bases, and 17 bases lay between the germline ends. This chain's CDR3 is CASSQVGGHSSYNEQFL. CDR3 coding DNA: TGTGCCAGCAGCCAAGTTGGGGGCCATAGCTCCTACAATGAGCAGTTCCTC.